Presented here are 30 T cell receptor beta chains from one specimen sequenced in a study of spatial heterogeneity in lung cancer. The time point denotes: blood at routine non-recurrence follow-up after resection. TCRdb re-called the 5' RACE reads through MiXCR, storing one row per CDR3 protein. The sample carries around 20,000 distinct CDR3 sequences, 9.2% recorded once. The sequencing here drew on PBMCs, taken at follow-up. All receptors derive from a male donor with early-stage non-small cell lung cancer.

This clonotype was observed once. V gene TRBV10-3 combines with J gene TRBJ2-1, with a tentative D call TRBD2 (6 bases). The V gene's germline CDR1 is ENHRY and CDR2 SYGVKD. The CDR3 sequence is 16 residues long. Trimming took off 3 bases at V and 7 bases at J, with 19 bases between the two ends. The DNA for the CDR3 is TGTGCCATCAGTGATCGTGGAGGGCGGATGAGGAATGAGCAGTTCTTC. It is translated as CAISDRGGRMRNEQFF.

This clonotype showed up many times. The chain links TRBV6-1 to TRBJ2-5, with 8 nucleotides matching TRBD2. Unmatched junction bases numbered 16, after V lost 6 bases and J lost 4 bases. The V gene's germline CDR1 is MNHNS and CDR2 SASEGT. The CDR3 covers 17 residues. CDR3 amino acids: CASSDLGRGPLVETQYF. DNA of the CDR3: TGTGCCAGCAGCGACCTCGGGAGGGGCCCCTTAGTAGAGACCCAGTACTTC.

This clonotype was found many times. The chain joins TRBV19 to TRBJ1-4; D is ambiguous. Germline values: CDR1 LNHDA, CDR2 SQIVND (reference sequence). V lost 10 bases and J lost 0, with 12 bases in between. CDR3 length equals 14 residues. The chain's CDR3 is CATRGDATNEKLFF. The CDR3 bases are TGTGCCACCAGAGGAGACGCAACTAATGAAAAACTGTTTTTT.

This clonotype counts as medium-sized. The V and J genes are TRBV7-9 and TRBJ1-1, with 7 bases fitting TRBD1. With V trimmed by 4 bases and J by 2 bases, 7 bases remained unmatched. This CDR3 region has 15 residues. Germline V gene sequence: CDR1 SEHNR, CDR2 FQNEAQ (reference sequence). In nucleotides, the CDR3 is TGTGCCAGCAGCTCCTTGACAGGGAGAAACACTGAAGCTTTCTTT. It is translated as CASSSLTGRNTEAFF.

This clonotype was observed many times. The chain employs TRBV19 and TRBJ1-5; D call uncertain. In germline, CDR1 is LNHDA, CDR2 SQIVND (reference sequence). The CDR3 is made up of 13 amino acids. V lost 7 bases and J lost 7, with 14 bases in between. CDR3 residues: CASTMSPRQPQHF. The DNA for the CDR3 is TGTGCCAGTACCATGAGCCCGCGGCAGCCCCAGCATTTT.

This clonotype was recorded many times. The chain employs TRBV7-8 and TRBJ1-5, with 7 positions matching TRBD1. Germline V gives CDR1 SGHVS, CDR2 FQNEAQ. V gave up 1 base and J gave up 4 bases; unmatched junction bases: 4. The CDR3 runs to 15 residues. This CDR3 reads CASSLDQGGNQPQHF. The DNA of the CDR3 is TGTGCCAGCAGCTTAGACCAGGGGGGGAATCAGCCCCAGCATTTT.

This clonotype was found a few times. CDR3 protein: CASSLDTQRKYEQYF. Written as DNA, the CDR3 is TGTGCCAGCAGCTTAGATACACAGCGAAAGTACGAGCAGTACTTC. This chain uses TRBV7-2 with TRBJ2-7; D gene unclear. Germline CDR1 reads SGHTA; CDR2 reads FQGNSA. The CDR3 totals 15 residues. Trimming shortened V by 1 base and J by 4 bases, and 14 bases separated the two germline ends.

The CDR3 reads CASRLGTASRDGYTF. DNA for the CDR3: TGTGCCAGCAGACTGGGGACAGCCTCTAGGGATGGCTACACCTTC. This chain connects TRBV6-6 to TRBJ1-2; TRBD1 matches at 7 bases. The CDR3 sequence is 15 residues long. With V trimmed by 6 bases and J by 6 bases, 13 bases remained unmatched. CDR1 and CDR2 (germline): MNHNY, SVGAGI (reference sequence).

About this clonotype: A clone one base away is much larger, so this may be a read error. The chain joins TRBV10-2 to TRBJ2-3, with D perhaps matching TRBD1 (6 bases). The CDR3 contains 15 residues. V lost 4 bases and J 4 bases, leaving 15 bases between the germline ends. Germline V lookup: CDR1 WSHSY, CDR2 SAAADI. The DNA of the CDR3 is TGCGCCAGCAGTGTTGGGACAACCTCCTCAGATACGCAGTATTTT. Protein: CASSVGTTSSDTQYF.

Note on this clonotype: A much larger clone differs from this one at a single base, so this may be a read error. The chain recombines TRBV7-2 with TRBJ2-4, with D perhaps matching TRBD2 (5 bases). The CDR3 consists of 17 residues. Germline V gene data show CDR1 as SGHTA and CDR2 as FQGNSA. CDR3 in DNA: TGTGCCAACAGCTTAGCGCATGGGAGTCTAGCCAAAAACATTCAGTACTTC. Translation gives CANSLAHGSLAKNIQYF. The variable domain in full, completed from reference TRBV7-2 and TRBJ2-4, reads GAGVSQSPSNKVTEKGKDVELRCDPISGHTALYWYRQSLGQGLEFLIYFQGNSAPDKSGLPSDRFSAERTGGSVSTLTIQRTQQEDSAVYLCANSLAHGSLAKNIQYFGAGTRLSVL.

The CDR3 sequence: CASSPRTSGGLSYEQYF. The CDR3 DNA follows: TGTGCCAGCAGCCCCAGGACTAGCGGGGGCCTCTCCTACGAGCAGTACTTC. V gene TRBV7-2 combines with J gene TRBJ2-7, with 13 bases matching TRBD2. CDR1 is SGHTA and CDR2 is FQGNSA in the germline V gene. The CDR3 contains 17 residues. V was pared by 5 bases and J by 0 bases, with 7 bases of the junction left unmatched.

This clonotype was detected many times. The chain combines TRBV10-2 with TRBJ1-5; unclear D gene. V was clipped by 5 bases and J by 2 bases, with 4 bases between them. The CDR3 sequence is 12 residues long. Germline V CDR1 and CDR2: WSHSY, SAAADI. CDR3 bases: TGCGCCAGCAGTTTAGGCAATCAGCCCCAGCATTTT. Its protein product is CASSLGNQPQHF.

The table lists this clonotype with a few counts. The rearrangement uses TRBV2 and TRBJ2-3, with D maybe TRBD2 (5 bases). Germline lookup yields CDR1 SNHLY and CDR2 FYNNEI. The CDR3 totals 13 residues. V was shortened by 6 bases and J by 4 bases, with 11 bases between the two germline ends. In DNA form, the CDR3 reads TGTGCCAGCAGGACCCCGGAGGCAGATACGCAGTATTTT. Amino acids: CASRTPEADTQYF.

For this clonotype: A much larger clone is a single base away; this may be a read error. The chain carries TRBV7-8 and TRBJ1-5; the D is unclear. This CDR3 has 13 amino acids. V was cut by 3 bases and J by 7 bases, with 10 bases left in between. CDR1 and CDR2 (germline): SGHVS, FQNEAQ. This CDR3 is CASSLWDKQPQHF. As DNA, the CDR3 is TGTGCCAGCAGCTTGTGGGATAAGCAGCCCCAGCATTTT.

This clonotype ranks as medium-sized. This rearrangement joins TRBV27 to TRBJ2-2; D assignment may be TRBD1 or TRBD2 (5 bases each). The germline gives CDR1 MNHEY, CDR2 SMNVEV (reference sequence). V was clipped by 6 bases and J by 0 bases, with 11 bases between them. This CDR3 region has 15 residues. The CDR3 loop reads CASRHGTANTGELFF. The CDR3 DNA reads TGTGCCAGCAGACACGGGACGGCGAACACCGGGGAGCTGTTTTTT.

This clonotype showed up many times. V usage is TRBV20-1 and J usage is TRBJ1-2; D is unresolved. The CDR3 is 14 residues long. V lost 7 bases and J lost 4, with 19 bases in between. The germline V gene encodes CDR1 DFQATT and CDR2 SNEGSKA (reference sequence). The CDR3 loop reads CSVDPLPPLYGYTF. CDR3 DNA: TGCAGTGTGGATCCGCTCCCCCCGCTCTATGGCTACACCTTC.

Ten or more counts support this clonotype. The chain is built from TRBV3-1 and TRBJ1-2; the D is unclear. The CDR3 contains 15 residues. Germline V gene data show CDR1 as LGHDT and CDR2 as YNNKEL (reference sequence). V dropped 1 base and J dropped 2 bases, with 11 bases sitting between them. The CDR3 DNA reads TGTGCCAGCAGCCAAGGTGGCGGCAGAAACTATGGCTACACCTTC. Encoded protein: CASSQGGGRNYGYTF.

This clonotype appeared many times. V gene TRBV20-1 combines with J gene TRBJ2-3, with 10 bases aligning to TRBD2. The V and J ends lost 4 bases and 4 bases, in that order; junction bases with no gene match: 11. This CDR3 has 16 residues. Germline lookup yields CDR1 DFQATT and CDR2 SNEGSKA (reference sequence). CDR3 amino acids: CSAKTRDSGGPDTQYF. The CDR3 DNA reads TGCAGTGCTAAGACTAGGGATAGCGGGGGGCCAGATACGCAGTATTTT.

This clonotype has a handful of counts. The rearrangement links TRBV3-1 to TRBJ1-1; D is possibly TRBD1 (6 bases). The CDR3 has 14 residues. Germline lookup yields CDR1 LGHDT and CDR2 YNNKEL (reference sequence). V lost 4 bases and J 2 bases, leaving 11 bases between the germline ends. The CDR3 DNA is TGTGCCAGCAGCCGGACGGACAGAAACACTGAAGCTTTCTTT. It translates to CASSRTDRNTEAFF.

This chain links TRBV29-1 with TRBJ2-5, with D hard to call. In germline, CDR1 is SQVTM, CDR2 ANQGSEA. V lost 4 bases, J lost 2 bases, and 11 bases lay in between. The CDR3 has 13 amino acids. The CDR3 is CSVVGQAQETQYF. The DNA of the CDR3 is TGCAGCGTTGTAGGGCAGGCGCAAGAGACCCAGTACTTC.

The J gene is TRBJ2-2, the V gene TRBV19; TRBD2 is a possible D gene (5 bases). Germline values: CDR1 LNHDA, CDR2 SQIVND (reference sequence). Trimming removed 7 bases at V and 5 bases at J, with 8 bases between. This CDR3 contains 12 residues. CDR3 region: CASNGMTGELFF. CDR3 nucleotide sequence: TGTGCCAGTAACGGGATGACCGGGGAGCTGTTTTTT.

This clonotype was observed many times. The CDR3 nucleotides read TGCGCCAGCAGCCAAGGTCTTGATTGGGCTGGCGGGGAAGGCAATGAGCAGTTCTTC. Its translation: CASSQGLDWAGGEGNEQFF. V gene TRBV4-3 combines with J gene TRBJ2-1, with D possibly TRBD2 on 6 matching bases. Germline V gene lookup returns CDR1 LGHNA and CDR2 YSLEER. This CDR3 comprises 19 residues. V was pared by 1 base and J by 6 bases, with 25 bases between.

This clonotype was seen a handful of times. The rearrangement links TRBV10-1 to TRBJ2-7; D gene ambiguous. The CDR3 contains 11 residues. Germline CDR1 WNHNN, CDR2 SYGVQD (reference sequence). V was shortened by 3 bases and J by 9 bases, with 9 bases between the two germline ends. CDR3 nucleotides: TGCGCCAGCAGTGATGGCAACACGCAGTACTTC. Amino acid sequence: CASSDGNTQYF.

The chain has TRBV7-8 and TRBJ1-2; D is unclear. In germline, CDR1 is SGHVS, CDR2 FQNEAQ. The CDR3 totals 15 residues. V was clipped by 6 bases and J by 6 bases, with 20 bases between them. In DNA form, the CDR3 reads TGTGCCAGCAGGGATATATTGGGGTCCAAGGATGGCTACACCTTC. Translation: CASRDILGSKDGYTF. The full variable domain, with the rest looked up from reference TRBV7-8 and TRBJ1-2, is GAGVSQSPRYKVAKRGQDVALRCDPISGHVSLFWYQQALGQGPEFLTYFQNEAQLDKSGLPSDRFFAERPEGSVSTLKIQRTQQEDSAVYLCASRDILGSKDGYTFGSGTRLTVV.

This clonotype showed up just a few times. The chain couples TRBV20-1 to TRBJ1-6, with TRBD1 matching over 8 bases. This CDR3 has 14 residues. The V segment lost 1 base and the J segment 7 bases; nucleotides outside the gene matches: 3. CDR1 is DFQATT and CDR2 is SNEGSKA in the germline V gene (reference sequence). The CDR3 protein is CSARVQGANSPLHF. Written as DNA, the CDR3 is TGCAGTGCTAGAGTCCAGGGGGCCAATTCACCCCTCCACTTT.

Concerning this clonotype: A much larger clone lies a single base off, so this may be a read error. Here the CDR3 DNA reads TGTGCCACCAGTGTAGGGCTTATCACCGGGGAGCTGTTTTTT. Translating it yields CATSVGLITGELFF. The chain employs TRBV24-1 and TRBJ2-2, with D unresolved. The CDR3 is 14 residues long. V was pared by 5 bases and J by 4 bases, with 10 bases between. Looked up from germline, CDR1 is KGHDR and CDR2 is SFDVKD.

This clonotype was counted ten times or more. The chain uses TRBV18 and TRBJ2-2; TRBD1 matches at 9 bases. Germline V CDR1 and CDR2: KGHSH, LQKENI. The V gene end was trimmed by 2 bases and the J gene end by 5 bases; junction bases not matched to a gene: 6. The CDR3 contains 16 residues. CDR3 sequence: CASSPSRTGATGELFF. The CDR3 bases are TGTGCCAGCTCACCATCCAGGACAGGGGCTACCGGGGAGCTGTTTTTT.

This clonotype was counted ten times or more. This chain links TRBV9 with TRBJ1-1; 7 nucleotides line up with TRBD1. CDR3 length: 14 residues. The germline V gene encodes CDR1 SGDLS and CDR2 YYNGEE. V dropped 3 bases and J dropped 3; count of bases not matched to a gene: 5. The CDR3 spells CASSADRVHTEAFF. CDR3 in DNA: TGTGCCAGCAGCGCAGACAGGGTCCACACTGAAGCTTTCTTT.

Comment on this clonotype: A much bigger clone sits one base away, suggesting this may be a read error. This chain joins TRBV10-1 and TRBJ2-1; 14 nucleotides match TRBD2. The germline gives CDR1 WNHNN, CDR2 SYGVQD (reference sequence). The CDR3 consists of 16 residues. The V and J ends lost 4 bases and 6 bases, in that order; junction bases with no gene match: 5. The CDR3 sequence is CASSVLTSGGANEQFF. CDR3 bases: TGCGCCAGCAGTGTGCTGACTAGCGGGGGGGCCAATGAGCAGTTCTTC.

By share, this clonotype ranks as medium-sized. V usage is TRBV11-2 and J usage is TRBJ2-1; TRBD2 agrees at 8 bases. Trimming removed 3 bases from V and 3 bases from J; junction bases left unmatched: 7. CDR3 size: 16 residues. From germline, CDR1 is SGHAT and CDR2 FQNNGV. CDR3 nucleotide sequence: TGTGCCAGCAGCTTCCTAATAGCGGGGAGCTACAATGAGCAGTTCTTC. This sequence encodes CASSFLIAGSYNEQFF.